What follows are 9 T cell receptor beta chains derived from one specimen sequenced in a study of CXCR3-negative and CXCR3-positive naive CD8 T cells. Overall study results and limits: Naive CXCR3-positive cells had TRB CDR3s more hydrophobic than those of CXCR3-negative naive cells.

Their specific antigens are unknown. All TRB cDNA libraries came from 5' RACE performed with UMI labels. For each CDR3 protein, TCRdb gives one entry from its re-call of the 5' RACE reads, without DNA. The record lists 150,000 to 170,000 distinct CDR3 sequences, of which the ten most abundant hold around 0.5%. Sequenced sample: naive CXCR3+ CD8+ T cells from blood. The subset denotes: CD45RO-CCR7+CD27+CD95- naive CD8+ T cells expressing CXCR3 (TNR3+). The origin of the receptors is a human donor in good health. Some clones in this sample may be carry-over from other donors' samples.

This chain uses TRBV7-2 with TRBJ2-7; TCRdb returns TRBD2, unconfirmable since there is no DNA. Looked up from germline, CDR1 is SGHTA and CDR2 is FQGNSA. CDR3 length: 15 residues. The CDR3 sequence is CASSLEDGPSYEQYF.

V usage is TRBV19 and J usage is TRBJ2-3; the D gene TCRdb calls, TRBD2, cannot be checked with no DNA. Germline lookup yields CDR1 LNHDA and CDR2 SQIVND (reference sequence). The CDR3 covers 13 residues. This CDR3 reads CASSISAGDTQYF.

The chain has TRBV7-6 and TRBJ2-7; without DNA, the TCRdb call of TRBD1 cannot be checked. Germline CDR1 SGHVS, CDR2 FNYEAQ. This CDR3 has 14 amino acids. Here the CDR3 reads CASSGRAGGFEQYF.

CDR3: CASTRSGFRGYTF. This chain uses TRBV28 with TRBJ1-2. This CDR3 contains 13 residues. CDR1 and CDR2 (germline): MDHEN, SYDVKM.

This chain joins TRBV7-6 and TRBJ2-3; the D call of TRBD1 rests on TCRdb alone, since no DNA is present to check it. This CDR3 is 19 amino acids long. From germline, CDR1 is SGHVS and CDR2 FNYEAQ. The CDR3 spells CASSLAVSGGAWHTDTQYF.

V gene TRBV30 combines with J gene TRBJ1-1. Germline CDR1 GTSNPN, CDR2 SVGIG (reference sequence). This CDR3 comprises 12 residues. The CDR3 protein is CAWSVLGIEAFF.

V usage is TRBV3-1 and J usage is TRBJ2-1. The germline CDR1 and CDR2 sequences are LGHDT and YNNKEL (reference sequence). This CDR3 contains 14 residues. This CDR3 is CASSQASVGDEQFF.

V usage is TRBV6-6 and J usage is TRBJ2-1; checking the TCRdb D call of TRBD2 is not possible without DNA. Germline-derived CDR1 and CDR2 are MNHNY and SVGAGI (reference sequence). This CDR3 comprises 16 residues. This CDR3 is CASSYPSGSFFNEQFF.

The CDR3: CASSYSSGLAGGRETQYF. This chain uses TRBV6-5 with TRBJ2-5; TCRdb calls TRBD2, which cannot be checked without DNA. Germline V gene sequence: CDR1 MNHEY, CDR2 SVGAGI. The CDR3 has 18 amino acids.